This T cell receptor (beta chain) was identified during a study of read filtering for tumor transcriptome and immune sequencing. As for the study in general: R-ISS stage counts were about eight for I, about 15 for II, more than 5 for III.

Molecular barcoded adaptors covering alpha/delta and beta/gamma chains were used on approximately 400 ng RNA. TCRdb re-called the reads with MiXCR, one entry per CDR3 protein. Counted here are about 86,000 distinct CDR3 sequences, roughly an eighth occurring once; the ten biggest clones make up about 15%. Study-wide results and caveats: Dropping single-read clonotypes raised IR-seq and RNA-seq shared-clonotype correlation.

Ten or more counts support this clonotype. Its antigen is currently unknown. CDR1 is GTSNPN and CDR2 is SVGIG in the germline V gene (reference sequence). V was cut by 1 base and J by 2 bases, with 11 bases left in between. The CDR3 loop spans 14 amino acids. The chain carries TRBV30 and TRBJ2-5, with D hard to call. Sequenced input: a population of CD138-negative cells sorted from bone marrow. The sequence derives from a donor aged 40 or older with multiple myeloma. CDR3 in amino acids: CAWSAKRDQETQYF. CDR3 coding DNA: TGTGCCTGGAGTGCGAAGCGAGATCAAGAGACCCAGTACTTC.